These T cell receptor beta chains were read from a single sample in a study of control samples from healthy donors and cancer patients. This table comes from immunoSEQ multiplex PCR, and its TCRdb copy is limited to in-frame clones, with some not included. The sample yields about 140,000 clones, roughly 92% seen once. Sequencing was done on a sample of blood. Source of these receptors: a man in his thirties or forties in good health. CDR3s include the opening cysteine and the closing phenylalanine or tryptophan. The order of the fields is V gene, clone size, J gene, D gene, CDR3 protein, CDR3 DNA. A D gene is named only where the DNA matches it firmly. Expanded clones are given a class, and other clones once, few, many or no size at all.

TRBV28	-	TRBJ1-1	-	CASSSTARNTEAFF	TGTGCCAGCAGTTCGACAGCCAGGAACACTGAAGCTTTCTTT
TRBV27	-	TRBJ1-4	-	CASSLSRVRRNEKLFF	TGTGCCAGCAGCCTAAGTCGGGTACGCCGGAATGAAAAACTGTTTTTT
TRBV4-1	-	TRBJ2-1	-	CASSQDPRGSSYNEQFF	TGCGCCAGCAGCCAAGATCCCAGGGGTAGCTCCTACAATGAGCAGTTCTTC
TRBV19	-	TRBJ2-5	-	CASSNFQTQYF	TGTGCCAGTAGTAATTTCCAGACCCAGTACTTC
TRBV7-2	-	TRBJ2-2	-	CASSFFWSWRPGELFF	TGTGCCAGCAGCTTTTTTTGGTCCTGGCGTCCCGGGGAGCTGTTTTTT
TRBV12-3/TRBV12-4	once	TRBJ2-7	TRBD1	CASSGGRTYEQYF	TGTGCCAGCTCAGGGGGCAGGACCTACGAGCAGTACTTC
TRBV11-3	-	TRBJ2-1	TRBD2	CASSSSSGEQFF	TGTGCCAGCAGCTCTTCTAGCGGAGAGCAGTTCTTC
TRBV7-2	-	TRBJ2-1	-	CASSLSHEQFF	TGTGCCAGCAGCTTATCCCATGAGCAGTTCTTC
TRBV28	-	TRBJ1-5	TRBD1	CASRRRESGQGTNQPQHF	TGTGCCAGCAGACGCAGAGAGAGCGGACAGGGGACCAATCAGCCCCAGCATTTT
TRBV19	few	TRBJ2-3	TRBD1	CASSVRDRNTDTQYF	TGTGCCAGTAGTGTGAGGGACAGAAATACAGATACGCAGTATTTT
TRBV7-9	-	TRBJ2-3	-	CASSLQSDTDTQYF	TGTGCCAGCAGCTTACAGTCGGACACAGATACGCAGTATTTT
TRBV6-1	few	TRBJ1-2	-	CASSELGRHGYTF	TGTGCCAGCAGTGAACTTGGCAGGCATGGCTACACCTTC
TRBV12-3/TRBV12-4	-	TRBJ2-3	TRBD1	CASSYGTGGAQYF	TGTGCCAGCAGTTACGGGACAGGGGGGGCGCAGTATTTT
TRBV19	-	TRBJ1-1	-	CASSAGLRVITEAFF	TGTGCCAGTAGTGCGGGCCTGAGGGTAATCACTGAAGCTTTCTTT
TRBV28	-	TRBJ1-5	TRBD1	CASMKGTGGASLNQPQHF	TGTGCCAGCATGAAGGGGACAGGGGGCGCTTCTTTGAATCAGCCCCAGCATTTT
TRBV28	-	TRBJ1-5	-	CASSPNQPQHF	TGTGCCAGCAGCCCTAATCAGCCCCAGCATTTT
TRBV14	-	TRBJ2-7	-	CASSQVPSYEQYF	TGTGCCAGCAGCCAAGTTCCGAGCTACGAGCAGTACTTC
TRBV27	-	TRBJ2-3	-	CASSFRGGYTDTQYF	TGTGCCAGCAGTTTTCGAGGGGGTTACACAGATACGCAGTATTTT
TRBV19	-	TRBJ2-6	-	CASSQQAGANVLTF	TGTGCCAGTAGTCAACAGGCTGGGGCCAACGTCCTGACTTTC
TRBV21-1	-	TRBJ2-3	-	CASSNGELRDRGSTDTQYF	TGTGCCAGCAGCAATGGGGAACTCCGGGACAGGGGAAGCACAGATACGCAGTATTTT
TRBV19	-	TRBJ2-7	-	CASSPGGFSYEQYF	TGTGCCAGTTCGCCAGGGGGGTTTAGCTACGAGCAGTACTTC
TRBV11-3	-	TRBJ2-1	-	CASSLVGSGTPPYNEQFF	TGTGCCAGCAGCTTAGTAGGTTCAGGGACCCCCCCCTATAATGAGCAGTTCTTC
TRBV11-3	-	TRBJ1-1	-	CASSLEVGGAFF	TGTGCCAGCAGCTTAGAGGTCGGGGGCGCTTTCTTT
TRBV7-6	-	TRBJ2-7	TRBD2	CASSLGLAGVSEQYF	TGTGCCAGCAGCTTGGGACTAGCGGGAGTTAGCGAGCAGTACTTC
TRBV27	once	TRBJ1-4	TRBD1	CASSYRQGINEKLFF	TGTGCCAGCAGTTACCGACAGGGTATTAATGAAAAACTGTTTTTT
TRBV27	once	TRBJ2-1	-	CASSGLDRRSEQFF	TGTGCCAGCAGTGGATTGGACCGGAGGAGCGAGCAGTTCTTC
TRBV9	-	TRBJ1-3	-	CASSPQITGNTIYF	TGTGCCAGCAGCCCACAAATAACAGGAAACACCATATATTTT
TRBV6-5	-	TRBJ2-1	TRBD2	CASSPPGLAGGQFF	TGTGCCAGCAGTCCCCCGGGACTAGCGGGAGGACAGTTCTTC
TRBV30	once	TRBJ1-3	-	CAWGQSGNTIYF	TGTGCCTGGGGACAGTCTGGAAACACCATATATTTT
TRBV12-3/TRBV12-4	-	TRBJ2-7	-	CASSLAIYEQYF	TGTGCCAGCAGTTTAGCGATCTACGAGCAGTACTTC
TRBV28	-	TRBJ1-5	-	CASMGRARQPQHF	TGTGCCAGCATGGGAAGGGCGAGGCAGCCCCAGCATTTT
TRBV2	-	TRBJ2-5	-	CASSGGLLETQYF	TGTGCCAGCAGCGGTGGACTTTTAGAGACCCAGTACTTC
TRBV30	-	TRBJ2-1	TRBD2	CAWRGTAGVFEQFF	TGTGCCTGGAGAGGTACGGCGGGAGTTTTTGAGCAGTTCTTC
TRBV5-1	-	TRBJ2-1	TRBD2	CASSRAVMGLAGDEQFF	TGCGCCAGCAGCCGCGCTGTTATGGGACTAGCGGGCGATGAGCAGTTCTTC
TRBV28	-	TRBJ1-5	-	CASSFGLPFDQHF	TGTGCCAGCAGTTTTGGTTTACCTTTCGACCAGCATTTT
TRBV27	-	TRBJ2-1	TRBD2	CASRTQGRFTGGPHNEQFF	TGTGCCAGCAGGACTCAGGGGCGTTTCACGGGAGGGCCTCACAATGAGCAGTTCTTC
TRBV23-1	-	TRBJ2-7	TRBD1	CASSHLPPSGTGPYEQYF	TGCGCCAGCAGTCATCTTCCCCCATCGGGGACAGGGCCCTACGAGCAGTACTTC
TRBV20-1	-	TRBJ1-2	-	CSASGRGVNYGYTF	TGCAGTGCTAGTGGTCGGGGGGTTAACTATGGCTACACCTTC
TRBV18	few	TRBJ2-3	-	CASSPDPRDTQYF	TGTGCCAGCTCCCCCGACCCCAGGGATACGCAGTATTTT
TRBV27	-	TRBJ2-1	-	CASSLANPGIDEQFF	TGTGCCAGCAGTTTAGCTAATCCGGGGATCGATGAGCAGTTCTTC